This T cell receptor (beta chain) was observed in a study of blood T cell repertoires in COVID-19. Study details: Samples taken during acute and convalescent COVID-19 were collected in the United States, Italy and Spain. PBMCs, B-cell-depleted T cells, or T cells provided the cDNA or gDNA that made up the material.

Trimming left V 2 bases short and J 0 bases short, with 11 bases between. Per germline, CDR1 MNHEY and CDR2 SVGEGT. This CDR3 comprises 15 residues. Repertoires were generated with immunoSEQ multiplex PCR, while TCRdb's copy carries only in-frame clones and drops some. Of around 92,000 clones in the sample, 89% were seen once. This sequence originates from an elderly woman with active COVID-19. The chain recombines TRBV6-2 or TRBV6-3 with TRBJ2-7; D may be TRBD2 (6 bases). The sequencing sample was made of peripheral blood. CDR3 bases: TGTGCCAGCAGTTACATACTAGCTTTCTCCTACGAGCAGTACTTC. It yields the protein CASSYILAFSYEQYF.